Sequencing of this TCR beta chain was carried out in a study of response to subunit inactivated influenza vaccine. Whole-study findings and limits: The authors suggested that every seasonal influenza vaccination recruits few new T cells.

This clonotype has at least ten counts. The antigen remains undetermined. From the RT-PCR reads, TCRdb called clonotypes with MiXCR, one entry per CDR3 protein. There are roughly 700,000 distinct CDR3 sequences in the sample; 14% occur only once, and approximately 6.5% lies in the top ten. Germline assignment: CDR1 SQVTM and CDR2 ANQGSEA. Deletions cut 6 bases from V and 4 bases from J, with 15 bases between. The CDR3 runs 13 residues. The TCR originated in a man in his fifties who received an inactivated influenza vaccine. The chain joins TRBV29-1 to TRBJ1-1; possible D gene TRBD1, 6 bases. Sequences were derived from PBMCs from blood, sampled around 15 days before vaccination. The CDR3 sequence is CSVGGALPTEAFF. CDR3 DNA: TGCAGCGTGGGGGGGGCCCTTCCCACTGAAGCTTTCTTT.